This TCR beta chain was identified in a study of blood T cell repertoires in COVID-19. This clone showed up just once. This CDR3 has 14 amino acids. Trimming removed 4 bases from V and 3 bases from J; junction bases left unmatched: 3. Germline V gives CDR1 SGHVS, CDR2 FNYEAQ. Original methodology: Amplification of reference gene primers was used by the study to estimate nucleated cell counts. Assay: immunoSEQ multiplex PCR; the TCRdb copy retains only in-frame clones and omits some. The V and J calls and clone size are taken from that table; D and trimming were inferred from the DNA. Of 150,000 to 200,000 clones listed, roughly 90% are singletons.

The specimen sequenced was peripheral blood. The TCR was taken from a man between 60 and 70 years old with active or convalescent COVID-19. V gene TRBV7-6 combines with J gene TRBJ1-5, with TRBD1 matching 7 bases. The CDR3, as DNA: TGTGCCAGCAGCTCGGGACAGTACAATCAGCCCCAGCATTTT. The encoded protein is CASSSGQYNQPQHF.